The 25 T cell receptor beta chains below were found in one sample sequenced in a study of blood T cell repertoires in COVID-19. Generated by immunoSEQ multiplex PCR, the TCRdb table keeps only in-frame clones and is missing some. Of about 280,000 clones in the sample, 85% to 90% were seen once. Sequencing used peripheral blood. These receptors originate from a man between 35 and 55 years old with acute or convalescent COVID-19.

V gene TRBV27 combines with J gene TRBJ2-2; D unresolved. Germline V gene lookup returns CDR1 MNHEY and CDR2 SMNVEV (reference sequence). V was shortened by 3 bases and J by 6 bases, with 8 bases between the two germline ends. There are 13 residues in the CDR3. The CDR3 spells CASSFISAGELFF. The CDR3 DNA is TGTGCCAGCAGTTTTATCAGCGCCGGGGAGCTGTTTTTT.

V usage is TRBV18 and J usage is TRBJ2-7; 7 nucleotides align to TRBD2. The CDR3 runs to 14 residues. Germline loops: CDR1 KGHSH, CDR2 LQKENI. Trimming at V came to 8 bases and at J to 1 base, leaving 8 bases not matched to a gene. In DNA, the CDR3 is TGTGCCAGCCAAAGATCGCGGGAGTCCTACGAGCAGTACTTC. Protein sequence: CASQRSRESYEQYF.

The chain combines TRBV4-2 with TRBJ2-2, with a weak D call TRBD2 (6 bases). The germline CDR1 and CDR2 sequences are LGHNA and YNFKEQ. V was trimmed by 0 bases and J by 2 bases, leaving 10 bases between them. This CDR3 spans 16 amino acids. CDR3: CASSQEPGVNTGELFF. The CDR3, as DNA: TGTGCCAGCAGCCAAGAACCGGGGGTCAACACCGGGGAGCTGTTTTTT.

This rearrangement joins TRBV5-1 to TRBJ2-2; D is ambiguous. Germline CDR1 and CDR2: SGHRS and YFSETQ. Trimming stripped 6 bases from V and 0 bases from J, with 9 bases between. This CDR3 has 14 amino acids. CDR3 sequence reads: CASNTDPNTGELFF. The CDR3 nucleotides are TGCGCCAGCAATACAGACCCGAACACCGGGGAGCTGTTTTTT.

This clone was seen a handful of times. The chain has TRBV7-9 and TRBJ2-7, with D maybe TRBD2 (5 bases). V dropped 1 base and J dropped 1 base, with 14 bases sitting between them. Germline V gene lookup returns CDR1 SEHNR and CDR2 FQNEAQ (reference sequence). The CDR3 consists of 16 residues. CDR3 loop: CASSLGRKKASYEQYF. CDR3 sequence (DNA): TGTGCCAGCAGCTTAGGGAGGAAAAAAGCGTCCTACGAGCAGTACTTC.

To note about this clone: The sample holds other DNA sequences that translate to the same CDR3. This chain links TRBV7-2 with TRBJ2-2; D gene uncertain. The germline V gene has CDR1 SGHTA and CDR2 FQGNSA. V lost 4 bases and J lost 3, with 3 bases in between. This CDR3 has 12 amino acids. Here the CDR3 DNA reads TGTGCCAGCAGCTCTTACACCGGGGAGCTGTTTTTT. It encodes CASSSYTGELFF.

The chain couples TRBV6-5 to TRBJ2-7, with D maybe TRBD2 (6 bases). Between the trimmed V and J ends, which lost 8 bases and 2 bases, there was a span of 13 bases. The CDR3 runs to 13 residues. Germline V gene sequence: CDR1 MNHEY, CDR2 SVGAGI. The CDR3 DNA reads TGTGCCAGCGTAGATCGCGGGACCTACGAGCAGTACTTC. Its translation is CASVDRGTYEQYF.

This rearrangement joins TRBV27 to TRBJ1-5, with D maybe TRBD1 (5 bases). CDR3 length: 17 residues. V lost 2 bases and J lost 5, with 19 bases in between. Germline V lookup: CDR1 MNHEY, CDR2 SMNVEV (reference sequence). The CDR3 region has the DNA TGTGCCAGCAGTTTAGGGGCAGGGAATAAAAGGGATCAGCCCCAGCATTTT. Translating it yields CASSLGAGNKRDQPQHF.

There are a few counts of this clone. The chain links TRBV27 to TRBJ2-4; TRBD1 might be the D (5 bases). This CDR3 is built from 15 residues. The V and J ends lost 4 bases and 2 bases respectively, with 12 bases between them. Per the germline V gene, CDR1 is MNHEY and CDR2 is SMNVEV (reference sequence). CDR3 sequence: CASSSRKGSKNIQYF. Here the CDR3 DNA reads TGTGCCAGCAGTTCACGCAAGGGGTCCAAAAACATTCAGTACTTC.

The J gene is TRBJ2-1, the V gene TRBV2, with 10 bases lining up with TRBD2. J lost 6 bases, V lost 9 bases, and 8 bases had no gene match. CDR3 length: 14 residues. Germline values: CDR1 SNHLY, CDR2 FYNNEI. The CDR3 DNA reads TGTGCCAGTACGGGGCTAGCGGGGGCCAATGAGCAGTTCTTC. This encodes CASTGLAGANEQFF.

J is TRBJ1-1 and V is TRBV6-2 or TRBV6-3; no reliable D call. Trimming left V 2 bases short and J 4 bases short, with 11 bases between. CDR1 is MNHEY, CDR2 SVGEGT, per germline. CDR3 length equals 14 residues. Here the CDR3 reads CASSYGPQITEAFF. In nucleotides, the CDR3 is TGTGCCAGCAGTTACGGGCCGCAGATCACTGAAGCTTTCTTT.

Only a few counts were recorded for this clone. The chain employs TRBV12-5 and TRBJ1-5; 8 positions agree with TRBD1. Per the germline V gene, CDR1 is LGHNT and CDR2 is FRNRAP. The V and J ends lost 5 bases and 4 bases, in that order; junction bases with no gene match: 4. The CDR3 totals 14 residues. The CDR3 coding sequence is TGTGCTAGTGGTGACCAGGGGGCTAATCAGCCCCAGCATTTT. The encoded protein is CASGDQGANQPQHF.

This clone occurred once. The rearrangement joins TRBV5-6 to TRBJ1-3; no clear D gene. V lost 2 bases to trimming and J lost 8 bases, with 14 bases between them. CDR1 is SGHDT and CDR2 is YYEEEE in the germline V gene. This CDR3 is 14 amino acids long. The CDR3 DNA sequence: TGTGCCAGCAGCTTCGGACTTTCCGGGGACACCATATATTTT. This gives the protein CASSFGLSGDTIYF.

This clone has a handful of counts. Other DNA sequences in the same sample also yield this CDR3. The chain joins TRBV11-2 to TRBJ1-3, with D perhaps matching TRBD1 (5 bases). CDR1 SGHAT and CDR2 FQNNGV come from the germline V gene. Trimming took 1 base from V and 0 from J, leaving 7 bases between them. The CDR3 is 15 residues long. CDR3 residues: CASSLGGNSGNTIYF. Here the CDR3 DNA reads TGTGCCAGCAGCTTAGGGGGCAACTCTGGAAACACCATATATTTT.

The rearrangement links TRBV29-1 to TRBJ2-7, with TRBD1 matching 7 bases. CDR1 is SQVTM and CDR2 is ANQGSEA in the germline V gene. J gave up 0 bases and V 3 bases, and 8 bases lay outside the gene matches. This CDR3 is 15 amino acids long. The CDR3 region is CSVDLGTAFSYEQYF. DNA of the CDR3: TGCAGCGTTGACCTTGGGACAGCCTTCTCCTACGAGCAGTACTTC.

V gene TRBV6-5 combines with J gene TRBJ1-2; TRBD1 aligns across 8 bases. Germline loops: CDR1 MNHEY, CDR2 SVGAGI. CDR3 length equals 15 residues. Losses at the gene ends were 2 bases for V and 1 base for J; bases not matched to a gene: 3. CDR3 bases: TGTGCCAGCAGTTACGGGACAGGACTTAACTATGGCTACACCTTC. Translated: CASSYGTGLNYGYTF.

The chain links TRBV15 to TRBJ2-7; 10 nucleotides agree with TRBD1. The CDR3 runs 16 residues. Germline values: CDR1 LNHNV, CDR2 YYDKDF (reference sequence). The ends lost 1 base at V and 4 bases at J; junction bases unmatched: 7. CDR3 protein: CATSRGGTGVGYEQYF. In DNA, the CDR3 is TGTGCCACCAGCAGAGGTGGGACAGGGGTTGGGTACGAGCAGTACTTC.

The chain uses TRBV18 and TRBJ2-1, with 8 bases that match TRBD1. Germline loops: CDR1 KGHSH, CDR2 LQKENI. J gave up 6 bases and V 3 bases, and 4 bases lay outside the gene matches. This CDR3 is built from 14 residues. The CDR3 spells CASSPRQGTNEQFF. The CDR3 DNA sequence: TGTGCCAGCTCACCGCGACAGGGGACCAATGAGCAGTTCTTC.

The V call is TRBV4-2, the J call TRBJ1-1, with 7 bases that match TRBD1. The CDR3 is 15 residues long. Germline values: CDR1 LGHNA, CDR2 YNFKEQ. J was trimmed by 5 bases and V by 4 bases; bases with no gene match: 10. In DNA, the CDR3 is TGTGCCAGCAGCCTCCCCAGACAGGGTGAAACTGAAGCTTTCTTT. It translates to CASSLPRQGETEAFF.

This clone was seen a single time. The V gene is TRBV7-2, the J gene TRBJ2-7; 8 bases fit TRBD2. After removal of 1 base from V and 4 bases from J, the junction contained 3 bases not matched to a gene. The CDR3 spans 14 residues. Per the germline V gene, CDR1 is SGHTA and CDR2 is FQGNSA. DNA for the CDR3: TGTGCCAGCAGCTTAGAAGCGGGGGTGTACGAGCAGTACTTC. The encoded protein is CASSLEAGVYEQYF.

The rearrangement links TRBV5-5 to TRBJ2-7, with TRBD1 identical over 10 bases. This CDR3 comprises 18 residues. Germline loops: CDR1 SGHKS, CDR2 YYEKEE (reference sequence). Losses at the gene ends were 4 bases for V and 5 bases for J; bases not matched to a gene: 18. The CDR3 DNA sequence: TGTGCCAGCAGCGAGGGACAGGGGTTTACCCGTTGGGGCGACGAGCAGTACTTC. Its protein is CASSEGQGFTRWGDEQYF. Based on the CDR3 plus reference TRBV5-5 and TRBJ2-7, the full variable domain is DAGVTQSPTHLIKTRGQQVTLRCSPISGHKSVSWYQQVLGQGPQFIFQYYEKEERGRGNFPDRFSARQFPNYSSELNVNALLLGDSALYLCASSEGQGFTRWGDEQYFGPGTRLTVT.

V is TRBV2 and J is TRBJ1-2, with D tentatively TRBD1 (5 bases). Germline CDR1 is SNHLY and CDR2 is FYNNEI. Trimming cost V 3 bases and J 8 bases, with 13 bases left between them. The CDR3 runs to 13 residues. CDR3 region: CASSESGTGGYTF. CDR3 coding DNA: TGTGCCAGCAGTGAGTCGGGGACTGGGGGCTACACCTTC.

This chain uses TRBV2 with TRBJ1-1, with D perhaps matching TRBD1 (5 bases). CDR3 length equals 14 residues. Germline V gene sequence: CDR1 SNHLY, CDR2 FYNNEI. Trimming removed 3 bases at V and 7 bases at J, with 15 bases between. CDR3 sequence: CASSEGPRQYEAFF. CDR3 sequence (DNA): TGTGCCAGCAGTGAGGGCCCCCGACAGTATGAAGCTTTCTTT.

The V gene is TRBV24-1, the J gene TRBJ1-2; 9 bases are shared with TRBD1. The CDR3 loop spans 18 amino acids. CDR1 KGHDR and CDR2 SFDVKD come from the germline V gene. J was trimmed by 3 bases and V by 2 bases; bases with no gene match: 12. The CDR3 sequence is CATSDSSDRGGPHYGYTF. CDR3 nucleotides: TGTGCCACCAGTGATTCGTCGGACAGGGGAGGACCTCACTATGGCTACACCTTC.

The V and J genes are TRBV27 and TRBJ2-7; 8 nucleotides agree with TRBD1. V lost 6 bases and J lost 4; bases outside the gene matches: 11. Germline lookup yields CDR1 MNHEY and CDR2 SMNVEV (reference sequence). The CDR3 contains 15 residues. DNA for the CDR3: TGTGCCAGCAGACTAAGGACAGGGCGGATTTACGAGCAGTACTTC. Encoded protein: CASRLRTGRIYEQYF.